These T cell receptor beta chains were read from a single sample in a study of spatial heterogeneity in lung cancer. TCRdb analysed the 5' RACE reads with MiXCR anew, one entry per CDR3 protein. The sample shows a few thousand distinct CDR3 sequences, 14% to 15% of them seen only once. The sequencing here drew on normal lung tissue next to the tumor, taken at surgery. Source of these receptors: a male donor with early-stage non-small cell lung cancer. The CDR3 runs from the conserved cysteine through the conserved F or W. The order of the fields is D gene, V gene, J gene, clone size, CDR3 DNA, CDR3 protein. D genes are given only for firm matches. Only part of the rows carry a size: once, few, many, or a class if the clone is expanded.

>TRBD2|TRBV20-1|TRBJ2-3|medium-sized
TGCAGTGCCCGGGAGGTTCAAAAGAGCACAGATACGCAGTATTTT
CSAREVQKSTDTQYF
>.|TRBV20-1|TRBJ2-3|many
TGCAGTGCTTCCCTAGGCGGGGCTAGCACAGATACGCAGTATTTT
CSASLGGASTDTQYF
>TRBD1|TRBV28|TRBJ1-4|few
TGTGCCAGCAGTACCAAGGGGACAGGGCTCGAAAAACTGTTTTTT
CASSTKGTGLEKLFF
>TRBD1|TRBV27|TRBJ2-7|.
TGTGCCAGCAGTAAACGGACAGGGAAATTCTACGAGCAGTACTTC
CASSKRTGKFYEQYF
>.|TRBV11-2|TRBJ1-1|medium-sized
TGTGCCAGCAGCTGGGGCACAGCCACTGAAGCTTTCTTT
CASSWGTATEAFF
>TRBD1|TRBV5-6|TRBJ1-5|medium-sized
TGTGCCAGCAGCTACGGACAGGGTTATCAGCCCCAGCATTTT
CASSYGQGYQPQHF
>TRBD1|TRBV20-1|TRBJ2-1|medium-sized
TGCAGTGCTAGGGAACAGGGGCACGATGAGCAGTTCTTC
CSAREQGHDEQFF
>.|TRBV6-2/TRBV6-3|TRBJ1-5|.
TGTGCCAGCAGTTACCGGGGTCCAACTTATCAGCCCCAGCATTTT
CASSYRGPTYQPQHF
>TRBD1|TRBV18|TRBJ1-5|many
TGTGCCAGCTCACCCGGGACAGTTGGTCAGCCCCAGCATTTT
CASSPGTVGQPQHF
>TRBD1|TRBV7-2|TRBJ1-2|.
TGTGCCAGCAGCCAGAGGGGGCCGGATGGCTACACCTTC
CASSQRGPDGYTF
>.|TRBV12-3/TRBV12-4|TRBJ2-2|few
TGTGCCAGCAGTTTAAGGCCAAACTCGAACACCGGGGAGCTGTTTTTT
CASSLRPNSNTGELFF
>TRBD2|TRBV28|TRBJ2-6|medium-sized
TGTGCCACCCTAGCGGGAGCCGGGGCTGGGGCCAACGTCCTGACTTTC
CATLAGAGAGANVLTF
>TRBD2|TRBV20-1|TRBJ2-1|.
TGCAGTGCTAGAGTTTGGAGTAGCGGGGGGGCCGAGGCTGAGCAGTTCTTC
CSARVWSSGGAEAEQFF
>.|TRBV28|TRBJ2-2|many
TGTGCCAGCGGTACCGGGGAGCTGTTTTTT
CASGTGELFF
>.|TRBV11-2|TRBJ1-5|medium-sized
TGTGCCAGCAGCTTCGGGGAGGAGCAGCCCCAGCATTTT
CASSFGEEQPQHF
>TRBD1|TRBV6-2/TRBV6-3|TRBJ2-7|.
TGTGCCAGCAGCCCACAGGGGGCAAAGTACGAGCAGTACTTC
CASSPQGAKYEQYF
>TRBD2|TRBV7-2|TRBJ2-7|medium-sized
TGTGCCAGCAGCTTATCGCCTCCCCCCGGGGGGGAGCAGTACTTC
CASSLSPPPGGEQYF
>.|TRBV6-2/TRBV6-3|TRBJ1-5|many
TGTGCCAGCAGTTACGAGGCGGCCAGCAATCAGCCCCAGCATTTT
CASSYEAASNQPQHF
>.|TRBV7-7|TRBJ2-5|few
TGTGCCAGCAGCCCGAACAGGATTCGAGAGACCCAGTACTTC
CASSPNRIRETQYF